The 9 T cell receptor beta chains in this list originate from one sample, sequenced in a study of blood T cells in healthy people across ages. A second PCR, run for roughly 7 to 11 cycles, used a sample-barcoded 5' primer plus a J-beta primer mix. TCRdb fed the 5' RACE reads into MiXCR, producing one record per CDR3 protein. The sample has under 2 million distinct CDR3 sequences, 34% seen once. The specimen sequenced was blood. These receptors originate from a woman in her 30s in good health.

This clonotype was recorded at least ten times. This chain uses TRBV7-2 with TRBJ1-5; D call uncertain. V shed 2 bases and J shed 3 bases, with 11 bases lying between them. This CDR3 is 15 amino acids long. Germline V gene data show CDR1 as SGHTA and CDR2 as FQGNSA. The CDR3 region has the DNA TGTGCCAGCAGCTTACGTGCTACATTCAATCAGCCCCAGCATTTT. Translating gives CASSLRATFNQPQHF.

Ten or more counts support this clonotype. The chain links TRBV5-1 to TRBJ2-3; 8 bases map to TRBD2. CDR3 length equals 15 residues. The germline V gene has CDR1 SGHRS and CDR2 YFSETQ. J was trimmed by 2 bases and V by 2 bases; bases with no gene match: 4. The CDR3 spells CASSFEAGDTDTQYF. The CDR3 region has the DNA TGCGCCAGCAGCTTCGAAGCGGGGGACACAGATACGCAGTATTTT.

The chain couples TRBV20-1 to TRBJ1-2; unclear D gene. V was trimmed by 1 base and J by 2 bases, leaving 14 bases between them. The CDR3 is made up of 15 amino acids. Germline assignment: CDR1 DFQATT and CDR2 SNEGSKA (reference sequence). The CDR3 loop reads CSARVREGGNYGYTF. The CDR3 nucleotides read TGCAGTGCTAGAGTACGGGAAGGAGGGAACTATGGCTACACCTTC.

This clonotype was seen more than once but under ten times. The chain joins TRBV20-1 to TRBJ2-1, with 8 bases lining up with TRBD2. Germline CDR1 and CDR2: DFQATT and SNEGSKA (reference sequence). CDR3 length: 15 amino acids. The J segment lost 5 bases and the V segment lost 0 bases, leaving 6 bases of the junction unmatched. DNA of the CDR3: TGCAGTGCTAGAGATCGGGGACTAGGAAACAATGAGCAGTTCTTC. It codes for CSARDRGLGNNEQFF.

The genes are TRBV24-1 and TRBJ1-1; TRBD1 is a possible D gene (5 bases). The germline V gene encodes CDR1 KGHDR and CDR2 SFDVKD. The V and J ends lost 3 bases and 0 bases respectively, with 13 bases between them. The length of the CDR3 is 16 residues. The CDR3 sequence: CATSDRWTNMNTEAFF. The DNA for the CDR3 is TGTGCCACCAGTGATAGATGGACAAATATGAACACTGAAGCTTTCTTT.

This clonotype was seen more than once but under ten times. This chain joins TRBV15 and TRBJ2-6, with a weak D call TRBD1 (6 bases). Germline CDR1 LNHNV, CDR2 YYDKDF (reference sequence). V was clipped by 1 base and J by 4 bases, with 17 bases between them. The CDR3 spans 18 residues. CDR3 amino acids: CATSRAQIQGGGANVLTF. As DNA, the CDR3 is TGTGCCACCAGCAGAGCCCAAATACAGGGCGGCGGGGCCAACGTCCTGACTTTC.

This chain joins TRBV29-1 and TRBJ2-1; 8 nucleotides align to TRBD2. The end of the DNA aligns better with TRBJ2-7, so the J call may be wrong. There are 15 residues in the CDR3. From germline, CDR1 is SQVTM and CDR2 ANQGSEA. DNA for the CDR3: TGCAGCGTCTCGGACGGGGGGGCCTCCTACAATGAGCAGTACTTC. Translated: CSVSDGGASYNEQYF.

V usage is TRBV20-1 and J usage is TRBJ2-1; the D is unclear. Germline loops: CDR1 DFQATT, CDR2 SNEGSKA (reference sequence). CDR3 length: 13 residues. V lost 3 bases and J lost 4, with 10 bases in between. CDR3 protein: CSASFPGYNEQFF. For the CDR3, the DNA is TGCAGTGCTAGTTTTCCCGGTTACAATGAGCAGTTCTTC.

The J gene is TRBJ2-3, the V gene TRBV28; D is unresolved. The length of the CDR3 is 14 residues. Between the trimmed V and J ends, which lost 2 bases and 1 base, there was a span of 7 bases. Germline CDR1 MDHEN, CDR2 SYDVKM. CDR3 coding DNA: TGTGCCAGCAGTTTACTCCCCGGCACAGATACGCAGTATTTT. This translates into CASSLLPGTDTQYF.